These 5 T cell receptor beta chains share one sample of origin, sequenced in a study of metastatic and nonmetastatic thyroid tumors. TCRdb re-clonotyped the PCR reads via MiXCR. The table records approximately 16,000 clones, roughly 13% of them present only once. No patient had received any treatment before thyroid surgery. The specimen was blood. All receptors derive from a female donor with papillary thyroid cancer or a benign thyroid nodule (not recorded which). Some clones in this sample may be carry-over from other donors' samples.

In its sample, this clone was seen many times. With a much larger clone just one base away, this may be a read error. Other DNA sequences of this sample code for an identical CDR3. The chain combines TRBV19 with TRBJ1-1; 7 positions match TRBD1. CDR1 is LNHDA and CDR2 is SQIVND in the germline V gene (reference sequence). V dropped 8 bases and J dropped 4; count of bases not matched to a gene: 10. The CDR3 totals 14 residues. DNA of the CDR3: TGTGCCAGTCTTCCCAGGCAGGGGGGCACTGAAGCTTTCTTT. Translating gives CASLPRQGGTEAFF.

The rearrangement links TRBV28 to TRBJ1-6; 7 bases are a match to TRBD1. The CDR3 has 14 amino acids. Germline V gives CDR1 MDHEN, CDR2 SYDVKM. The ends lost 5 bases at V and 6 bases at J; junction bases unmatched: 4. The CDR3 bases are TGTGCCAGCAGTGCCGGGACAGCTAATTCACCCCTCCACTTT. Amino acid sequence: CASSAGTANSPLHF.

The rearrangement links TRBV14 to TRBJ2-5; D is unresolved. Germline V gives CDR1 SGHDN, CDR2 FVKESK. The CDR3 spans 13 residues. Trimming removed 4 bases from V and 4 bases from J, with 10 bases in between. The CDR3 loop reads CASSRLCVETQYF. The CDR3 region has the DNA TGTGCCAGCAGCCGCCTGTGTGTAGAGACCCAGTACTTC.

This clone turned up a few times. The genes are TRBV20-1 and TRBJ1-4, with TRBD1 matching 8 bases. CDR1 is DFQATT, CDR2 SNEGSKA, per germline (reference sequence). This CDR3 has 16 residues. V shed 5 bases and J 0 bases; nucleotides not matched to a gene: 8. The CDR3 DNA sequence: TGCAGTGCTGAACAGGGGGAAGGAGCAACTAATGAAAAACTGTTTTTT. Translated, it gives CSAEQGEGATNEKLFF.

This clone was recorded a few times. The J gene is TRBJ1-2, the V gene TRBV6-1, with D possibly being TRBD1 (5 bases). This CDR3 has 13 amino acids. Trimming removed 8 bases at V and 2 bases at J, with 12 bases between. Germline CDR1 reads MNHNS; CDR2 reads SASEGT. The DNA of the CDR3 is TGTGCCAGCGGGCGGGGACGGAACTATGGCTACACCTTC. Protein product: CASGRGRNYGYTF.